This T cell receptor beta chain originates from a study of OX40 agonist ivuxolimab in advanced cancers. Study at large: Patients were infused with ivuxolimab every 2 weeks at 0.01 to 10 mg/kg. The mean age was roughly 60 years, ranging from roughly 23 to 90, with about 87% of participants male.

Libraries were prepared by immunoSEQ multiplex PCR; TCRdb keeps only in-frame clonotypes and omits some of them. The data hold tens of thousands of clones, with roughly four fifths observed a single time. Findings of the study overall: The antigens recognized by the expanded peripheral T cells, that is their antigen specificity, were not determined.

The germline CDR1 and CDR2 sequences are LNHNV and YYDKDF (reference sequence). The CDR3 is 16 amino acids. Trimming shortened V by 4 bases and J by 6 bases, and 21 bases separated the two germline ends. Blood draws occurred at baseline, cycle 4 day 1, and cycle 7 day 1. Remarks on this clone: Its antigen is currently unknown.

The chain is built from TRBV15 and TRBJ2-5, with D perhaps matching TRBD2 (6 bases). This receptor was taken from an adult with an advanced solid tumor such as melanoma, head and neck, liver or kidney cancer. The source material was CD4+ or CD8+ T cells sorted from blood, sampled in a trial of the OX40 agonist ivuxolimab. DNA of the CDR3: TGTGCCACCAGCACAGGCCTCGAAGGAGGGAGTAAGACCCAGTACTTC. Its protein product is CATSTGLEGGSKTQYF.